This T cell receptor (beta chain) was sequenced during a study of beta chain features in type 1 diabetes. The whole isolated RNA underwent reverse transcription, so sequencing captured expressed TCRB transcripts. Here immunoSEQ multiplex PCR was the method, and the copy in TCRdb shows in-frame clones only, minus some. The profile shows 500,000 to 800,000 clones, around 11% of them singletons. The study, taken as a whole, reports: Within each of all four CD4+ subsets, Type 1 diabetes patients had TCRB CDR3s that were moderately but significantly shorter.

Details on this clone: What it binds is not known.

Trimming took 7 bases from V and 1 from J; bases not matched to a gene: 9. The CDR3 is 15 residues long. In germline, CDR1 is MDHEN, CDR2 SYDVKM. The V and J genes are TRBV28 and TRBJ2-5; TRBD2 matches 7 bases. This receptor was identified in a man between 25 and 39 years old with type 1 diabetes. The sample consisted of naive CD4+ T cells from blood. This CDR3 reads CASNLSPGGQETQYF. The CDR3 DNA reads as TGTGCCAGCAATCTCTCTCCGGGGGGCCAAGAGACCCAGTACTTC.